This T cell receptor beta chain was identified in a study of blood T cell repertoires in COVID-19. Study in general: The samples span acute and convalescent COVID-19 from the United States, Italy and Spain.

Sequencing was performed with immunoSEQ multiplex PCR; in TCRdb, only in-frame clones are kept and a portion is missing. The repertoire has 200,000 to 250,000 clones, 80% to 90% of them found once; the top ten carry roughly 2.9%. Trimming pared 4 bases from V and 5 bases from J, leaving 17 bases between. The CDR3 runs 15 residues. The germline V gene has CDR1 SGHDT and CDR2 YYEEEE. Specimen: peripheral blood. The chain links TRBV5-6 to TRBJ2-3; weak D call: TRBD1 (6 bases). The TCR sequence derives from a man aged 50-59 years with active or convalescent COVID-19. CDR3 bases: TGTGCCAGCAGCCCACCCCGACAGGTGGTAGATACGCAGTATTTT. Amino acid sequence: CASSPPRQVVDTQYF.